This TCR beta chain was documented in a study of blood T cell repertoires in COVID-19. Whole-study context: COVID-19 samples, acute and convalescent, were from the United States, Italy and Spain.

Study processing details: By means of reference gene primer amplification, nucleated cell counts were estimated. Clones were sequenced by immunoSEQ multiplex PCR, and TCRdb holds only the in-frame ones, with some missing. The DNA gave D and trimming, while V, J and clone size come from that table. The sample consists of just over 300,000 clones, roughly 90% of them appearing once. The CDR3 extends over 14 amino acids. Germline V gene lookup returns CDR1 SGHTA and CDR2 FQGTGA. With 0 bases removed from V and 7 bases from J, the gap between germline ends came to 12 bases. Which cohort a participant joined came from the clinical history participants gave.

This chain connects TRBV7-3 to TRBJ1-1, with D possibly matching TRBD1 (6 bases). The sequenced sample was PBMCs or T cells enriched from blood (not recorded which). The receptor comes from a woman between 18 and 29 years old who had recovered from COVID-19. As DNA, the CDR3 is TGTGCCAGCAGCTTAACAGGGGACAAAAATGAAGCTTTCTTT. Encoded protein: CASSLTGDKNEAFF.